This TCR beta chain was obtained from a study of cytomegalovirus exposure and HLA in healthy donors. From germline, CDR1 is MGHRA and CDR2 YSYEKL. Trimming removed 1 base at V and 4 bases at J, with 14 bases between. This CDR3 is built from 16 residues. The PCR employed 60 Vbeta primers together with 13 Jbeta primers. Sequencing used immunoSEQ multiplex PCR; TCRdb keeps in-frame clones, though not all of them. The sample shows fewer than 200,000 clones, approximately 72% of them seen only once. Of note for this clone: Its antigen is still unknown.

Overall study results and limits: Reportedly, cytomegalovirus status was diagnosed with high sensitivity and specificity. In presence/absence analyses, roughly uniform sequencing depth across donors was assumed.

This chain links TRBV4-1 with TRBJ1-5; no firm D call. The sequence came from a man aged 35 to 55 in good health and CMV-seropositive. Sequencing was carried out using PBMCs. Written as DNA, the CDR3 is TGCGCCAGCAGCCAAGGAGGCAATAAGGCTAATCAGCCCCAGCATTTT. Translated, it gives CASSQGGNKANQPQHF.